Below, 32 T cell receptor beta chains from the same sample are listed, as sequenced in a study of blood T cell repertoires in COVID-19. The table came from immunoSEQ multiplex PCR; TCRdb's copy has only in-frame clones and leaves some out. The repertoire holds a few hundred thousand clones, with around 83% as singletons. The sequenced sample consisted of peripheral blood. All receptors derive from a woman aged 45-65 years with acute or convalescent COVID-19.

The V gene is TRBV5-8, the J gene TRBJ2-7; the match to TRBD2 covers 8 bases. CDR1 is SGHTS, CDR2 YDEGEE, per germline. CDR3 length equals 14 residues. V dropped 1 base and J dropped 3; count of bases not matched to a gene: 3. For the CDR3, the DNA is TGTGCCAGCAGCTTGCGGGAGGGCCTCTACGAGCAGTACTTC. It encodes CASSLREGLYEQYF.

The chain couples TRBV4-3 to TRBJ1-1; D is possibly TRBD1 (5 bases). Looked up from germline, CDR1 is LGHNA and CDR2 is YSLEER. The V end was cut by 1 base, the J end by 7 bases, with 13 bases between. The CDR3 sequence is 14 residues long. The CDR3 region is CASSQGTWAFEAFF. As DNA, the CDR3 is TGCGCCAGCAGCCAAGGGACATGGGCCTTTGAAGCTTTCTTT.

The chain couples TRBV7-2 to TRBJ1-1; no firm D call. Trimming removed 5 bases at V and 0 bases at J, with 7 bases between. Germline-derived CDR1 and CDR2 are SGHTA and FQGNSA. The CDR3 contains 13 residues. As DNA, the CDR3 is TGTGCCAGCAGCCCGAGAGTGAACACTGAAGCTTTCTTT. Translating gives CASSPRVNTEAFF.

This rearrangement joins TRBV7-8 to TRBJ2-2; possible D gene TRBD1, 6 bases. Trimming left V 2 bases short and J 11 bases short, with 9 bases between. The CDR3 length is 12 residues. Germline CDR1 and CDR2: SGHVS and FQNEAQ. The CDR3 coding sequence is TGTGCCAGCAGCTTACAGGGGTACGAGCTGTTTTTT. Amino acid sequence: CASSLQGYELFF.

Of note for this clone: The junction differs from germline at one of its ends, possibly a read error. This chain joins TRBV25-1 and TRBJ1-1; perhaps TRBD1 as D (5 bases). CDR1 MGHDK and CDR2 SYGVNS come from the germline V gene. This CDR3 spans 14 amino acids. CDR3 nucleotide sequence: TGTGCCAGCAGTGAGCCAGGGAGGAACGCTGAAGCTTTCTTT. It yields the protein CASSEPGRNAEAFF.

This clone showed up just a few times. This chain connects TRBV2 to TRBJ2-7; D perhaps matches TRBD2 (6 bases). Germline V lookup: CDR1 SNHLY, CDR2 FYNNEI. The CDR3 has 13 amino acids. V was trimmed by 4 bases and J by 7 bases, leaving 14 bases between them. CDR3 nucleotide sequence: TGTGCCAGCAGTGGGTACGGGGGTACGGAGCAGTACGTC. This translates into CASSGYGGTEQYV.

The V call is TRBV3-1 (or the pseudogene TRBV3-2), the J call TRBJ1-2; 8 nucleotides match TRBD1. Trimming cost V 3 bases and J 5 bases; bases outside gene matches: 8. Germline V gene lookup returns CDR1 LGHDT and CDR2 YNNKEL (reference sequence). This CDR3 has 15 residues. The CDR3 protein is CASSHAGQGRYGYTF. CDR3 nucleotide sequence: TGTGCCAGCAGCCACGCTGGACAGGGAAGATATGGCTACACCTTC.

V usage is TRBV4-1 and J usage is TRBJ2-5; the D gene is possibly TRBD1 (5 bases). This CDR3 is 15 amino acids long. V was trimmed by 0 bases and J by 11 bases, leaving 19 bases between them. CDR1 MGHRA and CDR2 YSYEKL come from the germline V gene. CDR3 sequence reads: CASSQDAQGTESQYF. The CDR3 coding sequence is TGCGCCAGCAGCCAAGATGCCCAGGGAACGGAGAGTCAGTACTTC.

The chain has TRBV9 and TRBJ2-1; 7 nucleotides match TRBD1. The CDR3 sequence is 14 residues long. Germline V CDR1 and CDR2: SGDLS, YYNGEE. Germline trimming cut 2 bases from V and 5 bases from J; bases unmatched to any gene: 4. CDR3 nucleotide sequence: TGTGCCAGCAGCGTGGGACAGTCGAACAATGAGCAGTTCTTC. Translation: CASSVGQSNNEQFF.

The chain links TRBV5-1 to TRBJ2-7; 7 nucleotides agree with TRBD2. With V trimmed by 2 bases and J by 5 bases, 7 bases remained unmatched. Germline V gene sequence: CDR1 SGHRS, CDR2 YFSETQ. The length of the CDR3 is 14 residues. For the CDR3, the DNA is TGCGCCAGCAGCTTACCAGCGGGAAGGAACGAGCAGTACTTC. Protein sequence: CASSLPAGRNEQYF. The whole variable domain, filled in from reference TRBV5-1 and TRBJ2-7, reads KAGVTQTPRYLIKTRGQQVTLSCSPISGHRSVSWYQQTPGQGLQFLFEYFSETQRNKGNFPGRFSGRQFSNSRSEMNVSTLELGDSALYLCASSLPAGRNEQYFGPGTRLTVT.

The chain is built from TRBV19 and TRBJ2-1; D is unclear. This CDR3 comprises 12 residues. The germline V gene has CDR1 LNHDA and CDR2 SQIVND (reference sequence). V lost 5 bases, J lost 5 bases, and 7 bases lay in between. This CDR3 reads CASSQSHNEQFF. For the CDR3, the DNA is TGTGCCAGTAGTCAAAGCCACAATGAGCAGTTCTTC. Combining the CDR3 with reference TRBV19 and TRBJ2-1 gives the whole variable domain DGGITQSPKYLFRKEGQNVTLSCEQNLNHDAMYWYRQDPGQGLRLIYYSQIVNDFQKGDIAEGYSVSREKKESFPLTVTSAQKNPTAFYLCASSQSHNEQFFGPGTRLTVL.

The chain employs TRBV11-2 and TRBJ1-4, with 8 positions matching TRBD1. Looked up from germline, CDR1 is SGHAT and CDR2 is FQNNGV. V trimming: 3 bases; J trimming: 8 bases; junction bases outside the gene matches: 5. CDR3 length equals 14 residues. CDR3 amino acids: CASSFGQGGEKLFF. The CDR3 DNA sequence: TGTGCCAGCAGCTTTGGACAGGGAGGAGAAAAACTGTTTTTT.

CDR3: CASTHLDRANTGELFF. CDR3 nucleotide sequence: TGCGCCAGCACACATTTGGACAGGGCGAACACCGGGGAGCTGTTTTTT. This chain connects TRBV5-1 to TRBJ2-2; TRBD1 aligns across 8 bases. The V and J ends lost 6 bases and 0 bases, in that order; junction bases with no gene match: 7. Germline CDR1 and CDR2: SGHRS and YFSETQ. CDR3 length equals 16 residues. The entire variable domain, with the rest obtained from reference TRBV5-1 and TRBJ2-2, is as follows: KAGVTQTPRYLIKTRGQQVTLSCSPISGHRSVSWYQQTPGQGLQFLFEYFSETQRNKGNFPGRFSGRQFSNSRSEMNVSTLELGDSALYLCASTHLDRANTGELFFGEGSRLTVL.

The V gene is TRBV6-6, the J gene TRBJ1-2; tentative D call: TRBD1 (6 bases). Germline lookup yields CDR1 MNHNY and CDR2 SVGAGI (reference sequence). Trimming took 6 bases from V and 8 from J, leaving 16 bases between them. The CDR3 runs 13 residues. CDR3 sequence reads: CASSTRGALGYTF. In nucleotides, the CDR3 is TGTGCCAGCAGCACTCGGGGGGCTCTCGGCTACACCTTC.

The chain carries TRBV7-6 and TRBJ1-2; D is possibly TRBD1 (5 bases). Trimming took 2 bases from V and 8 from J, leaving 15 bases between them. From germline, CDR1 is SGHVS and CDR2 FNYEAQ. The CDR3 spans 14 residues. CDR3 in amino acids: CASSLYPQAGGYTF. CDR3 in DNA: TGTGCCAGCAGCTTATACCCACAGGCGGGAGGCTACACCTTC.

CDR3 in DNA: TGTGCCAGCAGCATACCTAGGGGAGGGACTGAAGCTTTCTTT. As protein: CASSIPRGGTEAFF. V gene TRBV2 combines with J gene TRBJ1-1; perhaps TRBD1 as D (5 bases). Germline V CDR1 and CDR2: SNHLY, FYNNEI. The length of the CDR3 is 14 residues. Trimming shortened V by 6 bases and J by 5 bases, and 16 bases separated the two germline ends.

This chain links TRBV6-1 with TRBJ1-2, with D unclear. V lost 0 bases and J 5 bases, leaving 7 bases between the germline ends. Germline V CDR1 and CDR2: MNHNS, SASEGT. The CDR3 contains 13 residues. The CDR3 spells CASSEAGRYGYTF. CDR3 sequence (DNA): TGTGCCAGCAGTGAAGCCGGGAGATATGGCTACACCTTC.

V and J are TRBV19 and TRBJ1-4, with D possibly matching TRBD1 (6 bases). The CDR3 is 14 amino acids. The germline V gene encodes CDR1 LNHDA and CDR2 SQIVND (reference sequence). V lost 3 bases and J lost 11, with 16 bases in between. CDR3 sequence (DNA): TGTGCCAGTAGTATGGACAGCGCGGTGGGGAAACTGTTTTTT. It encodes CASSMDSAVGKLFF.

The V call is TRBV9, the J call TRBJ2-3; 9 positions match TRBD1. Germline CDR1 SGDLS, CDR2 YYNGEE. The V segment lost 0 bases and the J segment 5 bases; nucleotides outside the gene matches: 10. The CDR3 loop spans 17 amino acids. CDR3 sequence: CASSVAVWTGAGDTQYF. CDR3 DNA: TGTGCCAGCAGCGTAGCTGTTTGGACAGGGGCCGGAGATACGCAGTATTTT.

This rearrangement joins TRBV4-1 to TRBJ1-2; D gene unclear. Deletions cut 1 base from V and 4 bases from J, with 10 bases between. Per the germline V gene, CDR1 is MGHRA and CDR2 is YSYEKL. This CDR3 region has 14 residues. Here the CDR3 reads CASSQGHGIYGYTF. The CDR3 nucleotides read TGCGCCAGCAGCCAAGGACACGGTATCTATGGCTACACCTTC.

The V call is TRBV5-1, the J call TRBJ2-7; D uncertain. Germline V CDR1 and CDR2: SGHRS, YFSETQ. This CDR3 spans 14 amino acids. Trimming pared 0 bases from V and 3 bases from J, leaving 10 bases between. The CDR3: CASSLGLASYEQYF. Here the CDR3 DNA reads TGCGCCAGCAGCTTGGGATTAGCAAGCTACGAGCAGTACTTC.

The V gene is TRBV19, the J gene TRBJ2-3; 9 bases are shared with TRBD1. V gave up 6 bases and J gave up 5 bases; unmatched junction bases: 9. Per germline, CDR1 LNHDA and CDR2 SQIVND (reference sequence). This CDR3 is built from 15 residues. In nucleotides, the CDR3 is TGTGCCAGTAGCCTCCGGACAGGGGAAATAGATACGCAGTATTTT. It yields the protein CASSLRTGEIDTQYF. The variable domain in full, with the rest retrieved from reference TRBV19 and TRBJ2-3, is DGGITQSPKYLFRKEGQNVTLSCEQNLNHDAMYWYRQDPGQGLRLIYYSQIVNDFQKGDIAEGYSVSREKKESFPLTVTSAQKNPTAFYLCASSLRTGEIDTQYFGPGTRLTVL.

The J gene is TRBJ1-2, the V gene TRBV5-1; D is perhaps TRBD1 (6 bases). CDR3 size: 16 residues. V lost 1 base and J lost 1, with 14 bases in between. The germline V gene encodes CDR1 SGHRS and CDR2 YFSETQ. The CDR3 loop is CASSLKAQGLNYGYTF. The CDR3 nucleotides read TGCGCCAGCAGCTTGAAGGCGCAGGGGCTTAACTATGGCTACACCTTC.

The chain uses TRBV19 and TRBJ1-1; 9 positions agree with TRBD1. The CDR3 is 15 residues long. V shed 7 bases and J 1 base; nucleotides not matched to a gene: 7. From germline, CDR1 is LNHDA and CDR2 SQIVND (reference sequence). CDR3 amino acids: CASTPPGQGNTEAFF. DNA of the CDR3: TGTGCCAGTACCCCTCCGGGACAGGGGAACACTGAAGCTTTCTTT. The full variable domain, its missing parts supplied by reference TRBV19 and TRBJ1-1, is DGGITQSPKYLFRKEGQNVTLSCEQNLNHDAMYWYRQDPGQGLRLIYYSQIVNDFQKGDIAEGYSVSREKKESFPLTVTSAQKNPTAFYLCASTPPGQGNTEAFFGQGTRLTVV.

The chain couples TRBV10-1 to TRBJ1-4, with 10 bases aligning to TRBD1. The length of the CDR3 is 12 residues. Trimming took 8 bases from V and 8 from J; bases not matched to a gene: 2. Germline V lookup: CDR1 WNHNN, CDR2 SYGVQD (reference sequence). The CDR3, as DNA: TGCGCCAGCGGGACAGGGGACGAAAAACTGTTTTTT. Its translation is CASGTGDEKLFF.

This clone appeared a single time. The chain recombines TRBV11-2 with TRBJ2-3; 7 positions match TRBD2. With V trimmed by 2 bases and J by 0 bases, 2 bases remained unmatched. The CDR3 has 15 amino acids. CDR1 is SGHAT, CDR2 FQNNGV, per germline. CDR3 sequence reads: CASSLIGGSTDTQYF. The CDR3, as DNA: TGTGCCAGCAGCTTAATCGGGGGGAGCACAGATACGCAGTATTTT.

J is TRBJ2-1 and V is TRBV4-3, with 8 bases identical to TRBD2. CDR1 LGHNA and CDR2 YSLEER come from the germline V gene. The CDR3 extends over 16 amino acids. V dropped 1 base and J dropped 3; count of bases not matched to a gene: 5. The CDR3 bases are TGCGCCAGCAGCCAAGCGGGCAGCGGGGGCTACAATGAGCAGTTCTTC. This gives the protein CASSQAGSGGYNEQFF.

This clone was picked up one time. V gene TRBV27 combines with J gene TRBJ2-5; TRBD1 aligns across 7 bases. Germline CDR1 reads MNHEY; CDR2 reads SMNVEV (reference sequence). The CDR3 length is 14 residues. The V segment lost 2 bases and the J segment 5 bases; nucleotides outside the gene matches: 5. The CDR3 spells CASSLNRGGETQYF. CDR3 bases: TGTGCCAGCAGTTTAAACAGGGGCGGGGAGACCCAGTACTTC.

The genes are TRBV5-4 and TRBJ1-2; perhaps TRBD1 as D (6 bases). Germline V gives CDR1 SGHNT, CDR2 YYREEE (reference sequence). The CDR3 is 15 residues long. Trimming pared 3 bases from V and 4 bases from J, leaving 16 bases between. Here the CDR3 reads CASSSVGAGGYGYTF. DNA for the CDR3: TGTGCCAGCAGCTCGGTGGGGGCCGGAGGCTATGGCTACACCTTC.

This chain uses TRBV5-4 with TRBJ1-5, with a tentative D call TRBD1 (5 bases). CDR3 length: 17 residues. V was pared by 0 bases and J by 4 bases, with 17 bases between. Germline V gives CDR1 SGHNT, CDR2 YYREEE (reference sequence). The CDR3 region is CASSLENWGELNQPQHF. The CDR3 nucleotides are TGTGCCAGCAGCTTGGAAAATTGGGGGGAACTGAATCAGCCCCAGCATTTT.

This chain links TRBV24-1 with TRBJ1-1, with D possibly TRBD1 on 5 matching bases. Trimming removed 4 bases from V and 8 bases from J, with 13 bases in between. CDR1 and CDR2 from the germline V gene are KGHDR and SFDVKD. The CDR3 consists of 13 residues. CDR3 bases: TGTGCCACCAGTGACCCCCTGGGGGGGGAAGCTTTCTTT. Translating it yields CATSDPLGGEAFF.

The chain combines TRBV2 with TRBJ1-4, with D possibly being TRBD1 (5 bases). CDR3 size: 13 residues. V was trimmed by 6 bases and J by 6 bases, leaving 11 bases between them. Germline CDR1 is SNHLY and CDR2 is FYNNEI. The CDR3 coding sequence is TGTGCCAGCAGGTGGACATTGGATGAAAAACTGTTTTTT. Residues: CASRWTLDEKLFF.